This passage covers 9 T cell receptor beta chains from one sample sequenced in a study of blood T cell repertoires in COVID-19. Some clones are missing from TCRdb's copy, which holds only in-frame ones; the method was immunoSEQ multiplex PCR. Among 30,000 or so clones listed, roughly 88% were seen once. Sequencing input: peripheral blood. Receptors originate from a man between 70 and 80 years old with active or convalescent COVID-19.

In this sample, this clone turned up once. The chain joins TRBV3-1 (or the pseudogene TRBV3-2) to TRBJ1-3; 7 bases align to TRBD1. V lost 6 bases, J lost 6 bases, and 8 bases stayed unmatched. In germline, CDR1 is LGHDT, CDR2 YNNKEL (reference sequence). The CDR3 contains 14 residues. CDR3: CASRPTGAPNTIYF. CDR3 nucleotides: TGTGCCAGCAGACCTACAGGGGCTCCAAACACCATATATTTT.

The rearrangement links TRBV5-6 to TRBJ1-1; D may be TRBD1 (6 bases). V lost 1 base and J 11 bases, leaving 15 bases between the germline ends. From germline, CDR1 is SGHDT and CDR2 YYEEEE. The length of the CDR3 is 13 residues. The CDR3 coding sequence is TGTGCCAGCAGCTTGCGTCAGGGGTCTTCGGCTTTCTTT. This sequence encodes CASSLRQGSSAFF.

The genes are TRBV7-9 and TRBJ2-7, with D perhaps matching TRBD1 (5 bases). The CDR3 consists of 13 residues. CDR1 and CDR2 (germline): SEHNR, FQNEAQ (reference sequence). With 1 base removed from V and 5 bases from J, the gap between germline ends came to 9 bases. The CDR3 reads CASSLGRVNEQYF. CDR3 DNA: TGTGCCAGCAGCTTAGGCAGGGTCAACGAGCAGTACTTC.

The rearrangement uses TRBV2 and TRBJ2-1; 7 nucleotides align to TRBD1. CDR3 length: 15 residues. Germline CDR1 SNHLY, CDR2 FYNNEI. V lost 4 bases to trimming and J lost 6 bases; unmatched junction nucleotides: 9. CDR3 protein: CASSATGTALNEQFF. Written as DNA, the CDR3 is TGTGCCAGCAGTGCCACCGGGACAGCCCTCAATGAGCAGTTCTTC.

The J gene is TRBJ1-1, the V gene TRBV6-6; D may be TRBD1 (6 bases). Germline values: CDR1 MNHNY, CDR2 SVGAGI (reference sequence). Trimming stripped 3 bases from V and 4 bases from J, with 9 bases between. The CDR3 extends over 13 amino acids. The CDR3 nucleotides are TGTGCCAGCAGTTATGACAGGTCCACTGAAGCTTTCTTT. This sequence encodes CASSYDRSTEAFF.

Here the CDR3 reads CATSDHAGPQHF. DNA of the CDR3: TGTGCCACCAGTGATCATGCGGGGCCCCAGCATTTT. The V call is TRBV24-1, the J call TRBJ1-5; D unresolved. V was trimmed by 3 bases and J by 9 bases, leaving 8 bases between them. The CDR3 is made up of 12 amino acids. Per germline, CDR1 KGHDR and CDR2 SFDVKD.

The chain carries TRBV5-1 and TRBJ1-1; 10 nucleotides line up with TRBD1. Trimming cost V 3 bases and J 6 bases; bases outside gene matches: 5. This CDR3 has 14 amino acids. Per the germline V gene, CDR1 is SGHRS and CDR2 is YFSETQ. CDR3 amino acids: CASSSGGTGAEAFF. Written as DNA, the CDR3 is TGCGCCAGCAGCTCAGGTGGGACAGGGGCTGAAGCTTTCTTT.

The rearrangement joins TRBV5-1 to TRBJ2-1; 8 bases map to TRBD2. The junction had 4 bases not matched to a gene; V was cut back by 5 bases and J by 3 bases. This CDR3 spans 14 amino acids. Germline CDR1 and CDR2: SGHRS and YFSETQ. The CDR3 loop reads CASRGSGSYNEQFF. The CDR3 DNA reads as TGCGCCAGCAGGGGGAGCGGGAGCTACAATGAGCAGTTCTTC.

The V call is TRBV5-4, the J call TRBJ1-1, with a possible D match to TRBD1 (5 bases). The CDR3 is 15 residues long. Germline V gene sequence: CDR1 SGHNT, CDR2 YYREEE (reference sequence). With 6 bases removed from V and 0 bases from J, the gap between germline ends came to 15 bases. In nucleotides, the CDR3 is TGTGCCAGCACCCCCCGCGGGGCCCTGAACACTGAAGCTTTCTTT. Its protein is CASTPRGALNTEAFF.